The 21 T cell receptor beta chains given below trace back to one sample, sequenced in a study of identical twins. From the 5' RACE reads, TCRdb called clonotypes with MiXCR, one entry per CDR3 protein. Of more than 650,000 distinct CDR3 sequences in the sample, 6.1% were seen once. The sequencing input was naive T cells sorted from blood. Receptors were obtained from a young man in good health.

This clonotype was observed a few times. The V call is TRBV7-9, the J call TRBJ1-3; D uncertain. CDR3 size: 12 residues. CDR1 SEHNR and CDR2 FQNEAQ come from the germline V gene (reference sequence). Trimming took off 6 bases at V and 8 bases at J, with 11 bases between the two ends. The CDR3 nucleotides read TGTGCCAGCAGAACGGACGGAGACACCATATATTTT. It yields the protein CASRTDGDTIYF.

This clonotype was detected a few times. The chain has TRBV11-2 and TRBJ1-2; unclear D gene. Germline CDR1 and CDR2: SGHAT and FQNNGV. The CDR3 has 15 residues. Trimming pared 5 bases from V and 0 bases from J, leaving 13 bases between. CDR3 residues: CASSRATATNYGYTF. CDR3 DNA sequence: TGTGCCAGCAGCCGCGCCACTGCTACTAACTATGGCTACACCTTC.

The sample holds many counts of this clonotype. The chain couples TRBV15 to TRBJ2-7, with no clear D. The germline V and J ends were trimmed by 1 base and 3 bases, with 10 bases remaining between them. Germline values: CDR1 LNHNV, CDR2 YYDKDF (reference sequence). CDR3 length: 14 residues. CDR3 sequence reads: CATSRASKHYEQYF. CDR3 nucleotide sequence: TGTGCCACCAGCAGAGCTAGTAAACACTACGAGCAGTACTTC.

This clonotype has ten or more counts. This sequence joins TRBV5-1 and TRBJ2-1; the match to TRBD1 covers 7 bases. Germline V lookup: CDR1 SGHRS, CDR2 YFSETQ. With V trimmed by 10 bases and J by 14 bases, 18 bases remained unmatched. This CDR3 is 13 amino acids long. Here the CDR3 reads CASSRGGDGSEFF. CDR3 DNA: TGCGCCTCGTCGAGAGGGGGCGACGGTAGCGAGTTCTTC.

This clonotype was detected many times. The gene calls are TRBV6-4 and TRBJ2-3; 8 nucleotides agree with TRBD1. CDR3 length equals 12 residues. Germline V gene data show CDR1 as MRHNA and CDR2 as SNTAGT. After removal of 5 bases from V and 8 bases from J, the junction contained 3 bases not matched to a gene. Here the CDR3 DNA reads TGTGCCAGCAGTCCAGACAGGGGTACGCAGTATTTT. Translating gives CASSPDRGTQYF.

In this sample, this clonotype turned up a few times. For the CDR3, the DNA is TGTGCCAGCAGACAAGGCCTTGACAATGAGCAGTTCTTC. Protein: CASRQGLDNEQFF. The V gene is TRBV6-1, the J gene TRBJ2-1; D gene uncertain. Trimming left V 6 bases short and J 5 bases short, with 11 bases between. The CDR3 length is 13 residues. Germline V gene data show CDR1 as MNHNS and CDR2 as SASEGT.

This clonotype was observed many times. Here the CDR3 reads CASSPTLQGREQYV. CDR3 nucleotides: TGTGCCAGCAGTCCGACCCTACAGGGAAGGGAGCAGTACGTC. The rearrangement links TRBV27 to TRBJ2-7, with D possibly being TRBD1 (6 bases). CDR1 MNHEY and CDR2 SMNVEV come from the germline V gene (reference sequence). V was shortened by 5 bases and J by 7 bases, with 18 bases between the two germline ends. The CDR3 has 14 amino acids.

This chain joins TRBV29-1 and TRBJ1-2; the D gene is possibly TRBD1 (6 bases). V lost 3 bases to trimming and J lost 7 bases, with 18 bases between them. Germline CDR1 SQVTM, CDR2 ANQGSEA. This CDR3 region has 14 residues. As DNA, the CDR3 is TGCAGCGTTGAGTTACCGGGGGCGCGGGTTGGCTACACCTTC. It codes for CSVELPGARVGYTF.

For this clonotype: Just one base apart from a much larger clone, this may be a read error. The chain employs TRBV20-1 and TRBJ2-7; D could derive from TRBD1 or TRBD2 (5 bases each). The CDR3 loop spans 14 amino acids. Germline loops: CDR1 DFQATT, CDR2 SNEGSKA (reference sequence). The CDR3 nucleotides are TGCAGTGCTCCACGCCGGGACCGATTCTACGAGCTGTACTTC. It encodes CSAPRRDRFYELYF.

This clonotype was detected ten times or more. V usage is TRBV20-1 and J usage is TRBJ2-1; no firm D call. Germline-derived CDR1 and CDR2 are DFQATT and SNEGSKA (reference sequence). V gave up 0 bases and J gave up 3 bases, with 12 bases separating them. This CDR3 is 15 amino acids long. CDR3 region: CSARESGLDYNEQFF. CDR3 coding DNA: TGCAGTGCTAGAGAGAGTGGGCTGGACTACAATGAGCAGTTCTTC.

The chain carries TRBV5-1 and TRBJ2-7; tentative D call: TRBD1 (6 bases). V dropped 0 bases and J dropped 8 bases, with 15 bases sitting between them. The CDR3 consists of 14 residues. Germline V gene sequence: CDR1 SGHRS, CDR2 YFSETQ. Written as DNA, the CDR3 is TGCGCCAGCAGCTTGGAGCCGGGACACGGGAAGCAGTACGTC. It codes for CASSLEPGHGKQYV.

As concerns this clonotype: Given a much more abundant clone one base away, this may be a read error. A read error is likely, as this CDR3 ends without the conserved phenylalanine or tryptophan. V is TRBV11-2 and J is TRBJ2-7; 7 nucleotides line up with TRBD2. Losses at the gene ends were 6 bases for V and 0 bases for J; bases not matched to a gene: 5. CDR1 SGHAT and CDR2 FQNNGV come from the germline V gene. This CDR3 region has 14 residues. The CDR3 DNA reads as TGTGCCAGCAGGCGGCTAGCGGACTCCTACGAGCAGTACATC. Translation: CASRRLADSYEQYI.

The rearrangement joins TRBV6-1 to TRBJ2-7; the D gene is possibly TRBD1 (6 bases). The length of the CDR3 is 14 residues. Germline V gene data show CDR1 as MNHNS and CDR2 as SASEGT. The V end lost 2 bases, the J end lost 4 bases, and 12 bases lay between the germline ends. This CDR3 reads CASSELTGGYEQYV. The DNA for the CDR3 is TGTGCCAGCAGTGAATTGACAGGCGGGTACGAGCAGTACGTC.

The J gene is TRBJ2-1, the V gene TRBV5-4; TRBD2 is a possible D gene (5 bases). Germline lookup yields CDR1 SGHNT and CDR2 YYREEE (reference sequence). With 0 bases removed from V and 8 bases from J, the gap between germline ends came to 18 bases. The CDR3 has 16 amino acids. In DNA form, the CDR3 reads TGTGCCAGCAGCTTGGCCGGTAGCGCCTCTATCTATGAGCAGTTCTTC. Translated: CASSLAGSASIYEQFF.

Only a few counts were recorded for this clonotype. The chain employs TRBV15 and TRBJ2-7; either TRBD1 or TRBD2 may fit D (5 bases each). This CDR3 is built from 12 residues. Germline V gene lookup returns CDR1 LNHNV and CDR2 YYDKDF (reference sequence). The ends were cut back, 5 bases at V and 5 bases at J, with 10 bases in the middle. Here the CDR3 DNA reads TGTGCCACCAGCTTCGGGACGGACGAGCAGTACGTC. Amino acid sequence: CATSFGTDEQYV.

In this sample, this clonotype turned up many times. The chain employs TRBV12-3 or TRBV12-4 and TRBJ2-3; 7 nucleotides agree with TRBD1. Germline trimming cut 6 bases from V and 4 bases from J; bases unmatched to any gene: 7. The CDR3 has 14 amino acids. CDR3 sequence: CASRSQGIPDTQYF. The CDR3 region has the DNA TGTGCCAGCAGGTCACAGGGGATACCAGATACGCAGTATTTT.

The gene calls are TRBV10-3 and TRBJ2-7; 8 positions match TRBD2. V lost 6 bases and J lost 0; bases outside the gene matches: 10. From germline, CDR1 is ENHRY and CDR2 SYGVKD. The CDR3 extends over 16 amino acids. DNA of the CDR3: TGTGCCATCAGAGATACTAGCGGCCTCAGCTCCTACGAGCAGTACTTC. Translation: CAIRDTSGLSSYEQYF.

The chain recombines TRBV7-6 with TRBJ1-1; D gene unclear. There are 14 residues in the CDR3. Deletions cut 7 bases from V and 4 bases from J, with 16 bases between. The germline gives CDR1 SGHVS, CDR2 FNYEAQ. CDR3 sequence (DNA): TGTGCCAGCAAACCTACGTCTGGGAGCACTGAAGCTTTCTTT. Protein sequence: CASKPTSGSTEAFF. The whole variable domain, remainder taken from reference TRBV7-6 and TRBJ1-1, is GAGVSQSPRYKVTKRGQDVALRCDPISGHVSLYWYRQALGQGPEFLTYFNYEAQQDKSGLPNDRFSAERPEGSISTLTIQRTEQRDSAMYRCASKPTSGSTEAFFGQGTRLTVV.

The CDR3 nucleotides read TGTGCCAGCAGCTCCAGCCGGGACCTTAGGAACATTCAGTACTTC. Translation gives CASSSSRDLRNIQYF. This chain links TRBV7-9 with TRBJ2-4; D tentatively reads TRBD1 or TRBD2 (5 bases each). The CDR3 is 15 amino acids. The germline V gene has CDR1 SEHNR and CDR2 FQNEAQ (reference sequence). Trimming pared 4 bases from V and 7 bases from J, leaving 17 bases between.

This clonotype was observed many times. CDR3 nucleotide sequence: TGTGCCAGCAGTTCCCAAGAGGGTTACGAGCAGTACTTC. This encodes CASSSQEGYEQYF. This chain joins TRBV27 and TRBJ2-7; a possible D gene is TRBD2 (5 bases). The CDR3 is made up of 13 amino acids. The ends were cut back, 4 bases at V and 4 bases at J, with 11 bases in the middle. Germline assignment: CDR1 MNHEY and CDR2 SMNVEV (reference sequence).

The table lists this clonotype with many counts. The chain uses TRBV29-1 and TRBJ2-1; TRBD2 aligns across 13 bases. The CDR3 covers 15 residues. CDR1 SQVTM and CDR2 ANQGSEA come from the germline V gene. V was pared by 4 bases and J by 5 bases, with 5 bases of the junction left unmatched. The CDR3 DNA reads TGCAGCGTTGGGAGGACTAGCGGGAGAGACAATGAGCAGTTCTTC. It specifies CSVGRTSGRDNEQFF.